The entry below describes one TCR beta chain. Some clones are missing from TCRdb's copy, which holds only in-frame ones; the method was immunoSEQ multiplex PCR. Here the sample spans about 220,000 clones, about 91% being singletons. This specimen comes from a study of blood T cell repertoires in COVID-19. This CDR3 contains 17 residues. CDR1 and CDR2 (germline): MNHEY, SMNVEV (reference sequence). The V and J ends lost 7 bases and 0 bases, in that order; junction bases with no gene match: 4. Participants came from about 23 US areas, aged roughly 18 to 95 years. Which cohort a participant joined came from the clinical history participants gave.

V is TRBV27 and J is TRBJ2-4; 15 positions match TRBD2. Sequenced: PBMCs or T cells enriched from blood (not recorded which). This clonotype was obtained from a woman aged 45-59 years with acute COVID-19. CDR3 loop: CASKGLAGGIAKNIQYF. The CDR3 nucleotides read TGTGCCAGCAAAGGACTAGCGGGAGGGATAGCCAAAAACATTCAGTACTTC.